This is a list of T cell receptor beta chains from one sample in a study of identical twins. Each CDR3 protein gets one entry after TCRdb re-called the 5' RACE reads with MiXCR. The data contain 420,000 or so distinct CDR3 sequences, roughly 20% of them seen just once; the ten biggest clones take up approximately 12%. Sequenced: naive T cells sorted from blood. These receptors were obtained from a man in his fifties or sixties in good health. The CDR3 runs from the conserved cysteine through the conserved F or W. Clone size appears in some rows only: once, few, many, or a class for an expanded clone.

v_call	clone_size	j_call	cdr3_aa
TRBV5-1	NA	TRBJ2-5	CASSLQGAVGETQYF
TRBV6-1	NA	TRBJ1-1	CATILGGTNTEAFF
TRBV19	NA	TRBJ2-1	CASSEVRLNNEQFF
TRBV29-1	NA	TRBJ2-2	CSVPDSTGELFF
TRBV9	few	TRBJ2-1	CASSVAGLSYNEQFF
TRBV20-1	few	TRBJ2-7	CSADGQGVGYEQYF
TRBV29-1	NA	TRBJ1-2	CSVTPGTGLGYTF
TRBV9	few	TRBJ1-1	CASSVSGHTEAFF
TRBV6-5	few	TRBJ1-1	CASSSNTEAFF
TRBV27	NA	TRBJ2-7	CASSFGVDRGSYEQYF
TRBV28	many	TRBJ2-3	CASSILSGTTSTDTQYF
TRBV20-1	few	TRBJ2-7	CSARVGQSYEQYF
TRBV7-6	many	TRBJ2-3	CASKKRPSGSTDTQYF
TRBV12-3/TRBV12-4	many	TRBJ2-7	CASSRTDGYEQYF
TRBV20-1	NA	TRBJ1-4	CSARDLTYYNNEKLFF
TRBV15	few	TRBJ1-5	CATSRDRISNQPQHF
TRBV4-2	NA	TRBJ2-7	CASSQDFRTVEQYF
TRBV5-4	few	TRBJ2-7	CASSLGRGGKYEQYF
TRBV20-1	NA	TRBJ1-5	CSARDGTGSRNQPQHF
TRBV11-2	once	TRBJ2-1	CASSLGAVGNEQFF
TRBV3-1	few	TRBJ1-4	CASSVGFNEKLFF
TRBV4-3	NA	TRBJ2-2	CASSQVIGMTNTGELFF
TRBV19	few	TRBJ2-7	CASSRTGLSYEQYF
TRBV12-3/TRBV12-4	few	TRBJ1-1	CASSFLEGTEAFF
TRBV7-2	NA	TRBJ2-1	CASSFTGGRMTYNEQFF
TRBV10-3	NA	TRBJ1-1	CAISESGQGLNTEAFF
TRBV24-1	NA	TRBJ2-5	CATSDWRGRRETQYF
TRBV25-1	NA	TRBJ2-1	CASRTSSGGANEQFF
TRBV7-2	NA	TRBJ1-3	CASTGTAGNTIYF
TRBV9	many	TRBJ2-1	CASSVGASGTYNEQFF
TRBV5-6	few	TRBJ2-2	CASSLMDRGTGELFF
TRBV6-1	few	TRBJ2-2	CASRTGVRESVTGELFF
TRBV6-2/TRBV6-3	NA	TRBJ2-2	CASSYSASGRSRTGELFF
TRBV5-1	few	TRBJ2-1	CASSAQTSGSSYNEQFF
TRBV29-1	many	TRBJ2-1	CRPVGGTGYNEQFF
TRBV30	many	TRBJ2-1	CAWSAVGTEQFF
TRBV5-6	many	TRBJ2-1	CASSSHYNEQFF
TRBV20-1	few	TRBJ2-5	CSGQVWGTETQYF
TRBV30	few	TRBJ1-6	CAWSVGQGNSPLHF
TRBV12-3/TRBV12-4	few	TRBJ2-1	CASSIQAGGYNEQFF
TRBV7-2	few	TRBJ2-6	CASSLEGSNNVLTF
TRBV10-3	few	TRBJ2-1	CAISEGRSGGSGNEQFF
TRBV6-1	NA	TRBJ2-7	CASSDFGGFYEQYF